What follows are 8 T cell receptor beta chains derived from one specimen sequenced in a study of CD8 T cells in ankylosing spondylitis. Overall study findings and caveats: Characteristic of ankylosing spondylitis blood, it appeared, was a TCR beta motif comprising about eight highly homologous variants.

These receptors' antigens are unknown. TCRdb reprocessed the 5' RACE reads via MiXCR and lists one record per CDR3 protein. The sample includes approximately 300,000 distinct CDR3 sequences, around 7.6% seen only once; the top ten take approximately 15%. The sequenced material came from blood, either unsorted or a sorted T cell fraction (not recorded which). Every receptor here comes from a male donor with ankylosing spondylitis.

The rearrangement links TRBV9 to TRBJ2-6; 7 bases agree with TRBD1. CDR1 SGDLS and CDR2 YYNGEE come from the germline V gene. Losses at the gene ends were 0 bases for V and 1 base for J; bases not matched to a gene: 1. The CDR3 has 16 residues. The CDR3 reads CASSVGTGSGANVLTF. CDR3 DNA: TGTGCCAGCAGCGTAGGGACAGGTTCTGGGGCCAACGTCCTGACTTTC.

This rearrangement joins TRBV12-3 or TRBV12-4 to TRBJ2-7; D is ambiguous. The length of the CDR3 is 12 residues. Trimming cost V 6 bases and J 9 bases, with 15 bases left between them. CDR3 region: CASRSLSPRQYF. DNA for the CDR3: TGTGCCAGCAGATCACTAAGCCCCCGGCAGTACTTC.

This clonotype was seen more than once but under ten times. This chain connects TRBV28 to TRBJ2-1, with 12 bases fitting TRBD1. This CDR3 spans 15 amino acids. V gave up 6 bases and J gave up 10 bases; unmatched junction bases: 10. In germline, CDR1 is MDHEN, CDR2 SYDVKM. The CDR3 bases are TGTGCCAGCAGCCCCGGGACAGGGGGCGTGTGGGAGCAGTTCTTC. Translation gives CASSPGTGGVWEQFF.

This clonotype was recorded at least ten times. The chain employs TRBV5-1 and TRBJ2-3; D may be TRBD2 (5 bases). The CDR3 runs to 18 residues. V was pared by 0 bases and J by 2 bases, with 19 bases between. CDR1 SGHRS and CDR2 YFSETQ come from the germline V gene. The CDR3 DNA reads TGCGCCAGCAGCTTGGCCGCGCTAGCTAATCGTGACACAGATACGCAGTATTTT. Its protein product is CASSLAALANRDTDTQYF. The complete variable domain, with remaining parts taken from reference TRBV5-1 and TRBJ2-3, reads KAGVTQTPRYLIKTRGQQVTLSCSPISGHRSVSWYQQTPGQGLQFLFEYFSETQRNKGNFPGRFSGRQFSNSRSEMNVSTLELGDSALYLCASSLAALANRDTDTQYFGPGTRLTVL.

This clonotype was seen ten or more times. This CDR3 reads CSAPDRGNGYTF. As DNA, the CDR3 is TGCAGTGCCCCGGACCGAGGTAATGGCTACACCTTC. The chain couples TRBV20-1 to TRBJ1-2; D gene uncertain. Germline values: CDR1 DFQATT, CDR2 SNEGSKA (reference sequence). The ends were cut back, 6 bases at V and 6 bases at J, with 14 bases in the middle. The CDR3 is 12 amino acids.

The V gene is TRBV5-1, the J gene TRBJ2-2, with 8 bases lining up with TRBD1. Germline values: CDR1 SGHRS, CDR2 YFSETQ. The CDR3 is 16 residues long. Trimming cost V 2 bases and J 4 bases; bases outside gene matches: 7. The chain's CDR3 is CASSLAGGAGTGELFF. CDR3 bases: TGCGCCAGCAGCTTAGCAGGGGGCGCTGGCACCGGGGAGCTGTTTTTT.

This chain links TRBV4-3 with TRBJ2-7; D may be TRBD2 (6 bases). Germline V gene lookup returns CDR1 LGHNA and CDR2 YSLEER. V was cut by 0 bases and J by 1 base, with 13 bases left in between. The CDR3 has 16 amino acids. The DNA for the CDR3 is TGCGCCAGCAGCCAAGAGGCGGGACGAATGTCCTACGAGCAGTACTTC. This codes for CASSQEAGRMSYEQYF.

The chain combines TRBV18 with TRBJ2-7; D perhaps matches TRBD2 (6 bases). Germline V CDR1 and CDR2: KGHSH, LQKENI. The CDR3 loop spans 13 amino acids. Deletions cut 3 bases from V and 6 bases from J, with 12 bases between. The CDR3, as DNA: TGTGCCAGCTCACCGTTGGTAGCGGCCGAGCAGTACTTC. Translating it yields CASSPLVAAEQYF. Variable domain in full (rest from reference TRBV18 and TRBJ2-7): NAGVMQNPRHLVRRRGQEARLRCSPMKGHSHVYWYRQLPEEGLKFMVYLQKENIIDESGMPKERFSAEFPKEGPSILRIQQVVRGDSAAYFCASSPLVAAEQYFGPGTRLTVT.